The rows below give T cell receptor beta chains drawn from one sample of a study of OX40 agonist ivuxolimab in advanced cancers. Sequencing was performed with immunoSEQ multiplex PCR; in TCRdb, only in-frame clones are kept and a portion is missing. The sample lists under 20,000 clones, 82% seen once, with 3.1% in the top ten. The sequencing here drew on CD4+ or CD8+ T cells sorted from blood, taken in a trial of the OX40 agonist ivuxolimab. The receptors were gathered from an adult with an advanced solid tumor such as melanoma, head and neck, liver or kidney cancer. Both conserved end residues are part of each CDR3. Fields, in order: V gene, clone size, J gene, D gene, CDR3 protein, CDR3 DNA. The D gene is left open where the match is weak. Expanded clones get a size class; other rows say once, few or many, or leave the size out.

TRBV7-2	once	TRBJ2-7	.	CASSLGGNYEQYF	TGTGCCAGCAGCTTAGGGGGAAACTACGAGCAGTACTTC
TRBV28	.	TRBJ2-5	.	CASKTAHKWETQYF	TGTGCCAGCAAGACAGCCCATAAGTGGGAGACCCAGTACTTC
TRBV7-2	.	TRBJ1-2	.	CASSRARTEGYTF	TGTGCCAGCAGCCGAGCCCGGACGGAAGGCTACACCTTC
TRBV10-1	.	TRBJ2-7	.	CASSESPWAYEQYF	TGCGCCAGCAGTGAGTCCCCGTGGGCCTACGAGCAGTACTTC
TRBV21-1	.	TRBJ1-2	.	CASRKGQDNYGYTF	TGTGCCAGCAGGAAGGGACAGGACAACTATGGCTACACCTTC
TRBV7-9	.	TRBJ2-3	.	CASSPEVFDSRTDTQYF	TGTGCCAGCAGCCCAGAGGTATTCGACAGCCGCACAGATACGCAGTATTTT
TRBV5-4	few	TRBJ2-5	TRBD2	CASSKLANQETQYF	TGTGCCAGCAGCAAACTAGCGAACCAAGAGACCCAGTACTTC
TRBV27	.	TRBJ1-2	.	CASRLQGLVNYGYTF	TGTGCCAGCAGGCTACAGGGTCTAGTTAACTATGGCTACACCTTC
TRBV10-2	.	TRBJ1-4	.	CASSAYTPTNEKLFF	TGCGCCAGCAGTGCCTACACGCCAACTAATGAAAAACTGTTTTTT
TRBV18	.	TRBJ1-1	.	CASSPQGGNTEAFF	TGTGCCAGCTCACCCCAGGGAGGGAACACTGAAGCTTTCTTT
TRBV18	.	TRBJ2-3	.	CASSPLRGTDTQYF	TGTGCCAGCTCACCACTCAGGGGCACAGATACGCAGTATTTT
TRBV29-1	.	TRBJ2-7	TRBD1	CSVETGEYYEQYF	TGCAGCGTTGAGACAGGGGAGTACTACGAGCAGTACTTC
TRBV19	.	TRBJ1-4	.	CASSIDHGRGGEKLFF	TGTGCCAGTAGTATAGATCATGGGCGCGGAGGCGAAAAACTGTTTTTT
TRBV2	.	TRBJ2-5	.	CASSENGWEGAETQYF	TGTGCCAGCAGTGAAAACGGCTGGGAGGGGGCAGAGACCCAGTACTTC
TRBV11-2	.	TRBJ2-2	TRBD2	CASSPGWLAGVRLTGELFF	TGTGCCAGCAGCCCTGGGTGGCTAGCGGGAGTTCGGCTCACCGGGGAGCTGTTTTTT
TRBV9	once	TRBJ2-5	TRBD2	CASSGLAGGQETQYF	TGTGCCAGCAGCGGACTAGCGGGAGGGCAAGAGACCCAGTACTTC
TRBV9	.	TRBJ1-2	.	CASSVAGHPNYGYTF	TGTGCCAGCAGCGTAGCCGGACACCCGAACTATGGCTACACCTTC
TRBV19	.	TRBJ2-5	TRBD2	CASKTTPGLAGTVETQYF	TGTGCCAGTAAGACTACGCCGGGACTAGCGGGAACGGTTGAGACCCAGTACTTC
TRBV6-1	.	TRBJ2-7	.	CASSDPRAREQYF	TGTGCCAGCAGTGACCCCCGAGCGCGCGAGCAGTACTTC
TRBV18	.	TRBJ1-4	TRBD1	CASSDIGTGFVANEKLFF	TGTGCCAGCTCGGACATCGGGACAGGGTTCGTGGCTAATGAAAAACTGTTTTTT
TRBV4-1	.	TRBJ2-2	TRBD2	CASSQGLAGGITGELFF	TGCGCCAGCAGCCAAGGACTAGCGGGAGGTATCACCGGGGAGCTGTTTTTT
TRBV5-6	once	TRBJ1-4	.	CASSLGRTREKLFF	TGTGCCAGCAGCTTGGGTCGGACAAGGGAAAAACTGTTTTTT
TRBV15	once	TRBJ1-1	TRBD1	CATSRVARTGKGRDTEAFF	TGTGCCACCAGCAGAGTAGCCCGGACAGGGAAGGGGAGGGACACTGAAGCTTTCTTT
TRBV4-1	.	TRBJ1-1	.	CASTGTLGRGTEAFF	TGCGCCAGCACGGGGACTCTCGGTAGGGGCACTGAAGCTTTCTTT
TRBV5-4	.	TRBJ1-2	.	CASSLWGYGYTF	TGTGCCAGCAGCTTGTGGGGCTATGGCTACACCTTC
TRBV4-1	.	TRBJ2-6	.	CASSQDRGTGANVLTF	TGCGCCAGCAGCCAAGATCGGGGGACTGGGGCCAACGTCCTGACTTTC
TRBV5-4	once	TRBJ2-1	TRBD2	CASRDGSGLAGYNEQFF	TGTGCCAGCAGGGATGGGTCGGGACTAGCGGGTTACAATGAGCAGTTCTTC
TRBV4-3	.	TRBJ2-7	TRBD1	CASSQLRTGAPEQYF	TGCGCCAGCAGCCAGTTGCGGACAGGGGCCCCCGAGCAGTACTTC
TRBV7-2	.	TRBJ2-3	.	CASSSRTISDTQYF	TGTGCCAGCAGCTCCCGAACAATTTCGGATACGCAGTATTTT
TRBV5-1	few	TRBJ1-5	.	CASSFGTSSGGNQPQHF	TGCGCCAGCAGCTTCGGGACGTCATCGGGAGGCAATCAGCCCCAGCATTTT
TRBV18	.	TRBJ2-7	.	CASSPEEHEQYF	TGTGCCAGCTCACCAGAGGAGCACGAGCAGTACTTC
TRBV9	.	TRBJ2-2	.	CASSVSGHDTGELFF	TGTGCCAGCAGCGTATCTGGACATGATACCGGGGAGCTGTTTTTT
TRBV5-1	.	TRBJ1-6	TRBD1	CASSVGDSSDSPLHF	TGCGCCAGCAGCGTGGGGGACAGTTCCGATTCACCCCTCCACTTT
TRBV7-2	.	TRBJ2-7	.	CASSSESYYEQYF	TGTGCCAGCAGCTCTGAGTCCTACTACGAGCAGTACTTC
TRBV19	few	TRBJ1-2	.	CAVGGVPNPGYTF	TGTGCCGTCGGGGGTGTTCCCAACCCAGGCTACACCTTC
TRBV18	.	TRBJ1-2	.	CASSPTDSTSRYTF	TGTGCCAGCTCACCGACAGACTCCACATCGAGGTACACCTTC
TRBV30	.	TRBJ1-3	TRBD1	CAWSVTAGGHTIYF	TGTGCCTGGAGTGTAACGGCAGGGGGGCACACCATATATTTT
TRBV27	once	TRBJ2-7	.	CASSGQSAAYEQYF	TGTGCCAGCAGCGGACAGTCTGCGGCCTACGAGCAGTACTTC
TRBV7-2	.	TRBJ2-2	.	CASRPQAAGRTGELFF	TGTGCCAGCAGACCACAAGCGGCAGGGCGGACCGGGGAGCTGTTTTTT
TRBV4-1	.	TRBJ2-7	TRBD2	CASSLRLAGSYEQYF	TGCGCCAGCAGCCTCAGACTAGCGGGGAGCTACGAGCAGTACTTC
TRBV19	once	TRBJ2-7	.	CASSPPNGKGSYEQYF	TGTGCCAGTAGTCCGCCCAACGGGAAGGGCTCGTACGAGCAGTACTTC
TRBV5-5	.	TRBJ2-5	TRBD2	CASSSTGVSGRWETQYF	TGTGCCAGCAGCTCCACAGGGGTTAGCGGGAGATGGGAGACCCAGTACTTC
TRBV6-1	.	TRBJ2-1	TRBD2	CASSSRLAGNEQFF	TGTGCCAGCAGTTCCCGACTAGCGGGAAATGAGCAGTTCTTC
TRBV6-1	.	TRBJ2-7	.	CASSERGRGYEQYF	TGTGCCAGCAGTGAGAGGGGGCGGGGATACGAGCAGTACTTC
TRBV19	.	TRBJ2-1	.	CAHPTRQTYLRNEQFF	TGTGCCCACCCCACCCGGCAAACCTACCTACGCAATGAGCAGTTCTTC
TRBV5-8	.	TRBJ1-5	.	CASELSGLFNQPQHF	TGTGCCAGCGAGCTCTCGGGACTGTTCAATCAGCCCCAGCATTTT
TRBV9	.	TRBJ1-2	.	CASSGTRDGAYGYTF	TGTGCCAGCAGCGGCACAAGGGATGGGGCCTATGGCTACACCTTC
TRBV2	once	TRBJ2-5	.	CASSRAQETQYF	TGTGCCAGCAGTAGGGCCCAAGAGACCCAGTACTTC
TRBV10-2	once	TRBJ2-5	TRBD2	CASSPAGLGETQYF	TGCGCCAGCAGTCCAGCGGGGCTGGGGGAGACCCAGTACTTC
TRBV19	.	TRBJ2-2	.	CASSREHSNTGELFF	TGTGCCAGTAGTAGAGAGCACTCGAACACCGGGGAGCTGTTTTTT
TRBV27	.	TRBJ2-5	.	CASSSRQGGFATETQYF	TGTGCCAGCAGTTCCCGACAGGGAGGTTTTGCTACGGAGACCCAGTACTTC